One sample yielded the 13 T cell receptor beta chains listed below, sequenced in a study of control samples from healthy donors and cancer patients. The repertoire was sequenced with immunoSEQ multiplex PCR; TCRdb's copy has only in-frame clones and lacks some. The sample yields some 130,000 clones, roughly 91% seen once. Sequences were obtained from PBMCs. The origin of the receptors is a middle-aged man with head and neck cancer.

V is TRBV18 and J is TRBJ2-5; possible D gene TRBD2, 6 bases. CDR3 length: 14 amino acids. The V gene lost 1 base and the J gene lost 5 bases, with 11 bases spanning the gap. Germline V gene sequence: CDR1 KGHSH, CDR2 LQKENI. The CDR3 sequence: CASSPREAVETQYF. The CDR3 DNA is TGTGCCAGCTCACCACGGGAGGCGGTGGAGACCCAGTACTTC.

The CDR3 loop is CASSPTGYSTDTQYF. CDR3 nucleotides: TGTGCCAGCAGCCCGACAGGGTATAGCACAGATACGCAGTATTTT. The chain joins TRBV7-8 to TRBJ2-3, with 7 bases lining up with TRBD1. Germline CDR1 reads SGHVS; CDR2 reads FQNEAQ. CDR3 size: 15 residues. The J segment lost 0 bases and the V segment lost 5 bases, leaving 5 bases of the junction unmatched.

The chain is built from TRBV18 and TRBJ2-7; 7 bases are shared with TRBD1. Trimming at V came to 5 bases and at J to 4 bases, leaving 2 bases not matched to a gene. There are 12 residues in the CDR3. Germline V gene data show CDR1 as KGHSH and CDR2 as LQKENI. For the CDR3, the DNA is TGTGCCAGCTCATCGGGACAGTACGAGCAGTACTTC. Its translation: CASSSGQYEQYF.

V gene TRBV7-7 combines with J gene TRBJ2-1; D could derive from TRBD1 or TRBD2 (6 bases each). Trimming removed 5 bases from V and 3 bases from J, with 20 bases in between. CDR3 length equals 17 residues. The germline V gene has CDR1 SSHAT and CDR2 FNYEAQ (reference sequence). The CDR3 region is CASSLTSRGDDYNEQFF. The CDR3 DNA reads as TGTGCCAGCAGCCTCACCAGTAGGGGGGATGACTACAATGAGCAGTTCTTC.

This clone was seen only once. The gene calls are TRBV4-3 and TRBJ1-2; unclear D gene. The germline CDR1 and CDR2 sequences are LGHNA and YSLEER. The V end was cut by 0 bases, the J end by 5 bases, with 13 bases between. The CDR3 loop spans 15 amino acids. Written as DNA, the CDR3 is TGCGCCAGCAGCCAAGAAATGACCAGTACTTATGGCTACACCTTC. It is translated as CASSQEMTSTYGYTF.

The genes are TRBV5-8 and TRBJ2-4; 8 bases match TRBD1. The germline gives CDR1 SGHTS, CDR2 YDEGEE. This CDR3 is built from 18 residues. The ends lost 0 bases at V and 0 bases at J; junction bases unmatched: 8. The CDR3 spells CASSLAMGQVLAKNIQYF. CDR3 DNA: TGTGCCAGCAGCTTGGCAATGGGACAGGTTCTAGCCAAAAACATTCAGTACTTC.

The chain couples TRBV5-1 to TRBJ1-1; tentative D call: TRBD1 (6 bases). The CDR3 covers 14 residues. Trimming cost V 0 bases and J 5 bases, with 11 bases left between them. CDR1 and CDR2 from the germline V gene are SGHRS and YFSETQ. In nucleotides, the CDR3 is TGCGCCAGCAGCTTGGCCGGACAGTGGACTGAAGCTTTCTTT. Its protein product is CASSLAGQWTEAFF.

The chain employs TRBV7-2 and TRBJ2-6; no clear D. CDR1 is SGHTA and CDR2 is FQGNSA in the germline V gene. This CDR3 contains 15 residues. V lost 5 bases and J lost 0, with 8 bases in between. The CDR3 DNA is TGTGCCAGCAGCATAAACCGCTCTGGGGCCAACGTCCTGACTTTC. Translating gives CASSINRSGANVLTF.

The chain carries TRBV6-2 or TRBV6-3 and TRBJ2-5; 11 bases match TRBD2. Germline lookup yields CDR1 MNHEY and CDR2 SVGEGT. This CDR3 comprises 13 residues. J gave up 7 bases and V 5 bases, and 3 bases lay outside the gene matches. CDR3 sequence reads: CASSTGTSGTQYF. As DNA, the CDR3 is TGTGCCAGCAGTACCGGGACTAGCGGGACCCAGTACTTC.

V is TRBV6-2 or TRBV6-3 and J is TRBJ2-3; no firm D call. CDR3 length: 12 amino acids. Per the germline V gene, CDR1 is MNHEY and CDR2 is SVGEGT. Trimming left V 0 bases short and J 8 bases short, with 6 bases between. For the CDR3, the DNA is TGTGCCAGCAGTTACTCCCGGGTTACGCAGTATTTT. Its protein is CASSYSRVTQYF.

This chain links TRBV12-3 or TRBV12-4 with TRBJ1-5; TRBD1 might be the D (5 bases). V was pared by 3 bases and J by 5 bases, with 8 bases between. The CDR3 consists of 13 residues. CDR3 sequence reads: CASSLKGHQPQHF. The CDR3 DNA reads TGTGCCAGCAGTTTGAAGGGGCATCAGCCCCAGCATTTT.

The chain couples TRBV5-1 to TRBJ1-6, with a tentative D call TRBD1 (5 bases). The CDR3 consists of 14 residues. Per germline, CDR1 SGHRS and CDR2 YFSETQ. V was trimmed by 0 bases and J by 10 bases, leaving 11 bases between them. CDR3 nucleotide sequence: TGCGCCAGCAGCTTGGCCGAGGGGAAGTCACCCCTCCACTTT. This encodes CASSLAEGKSPLHF.

This chain uses TRBV7-2 with TRBJ1-2, with TRBD1 matching over 7 bases. After removal of 1 base from V and 3 bases from J, the junction contained 5 bases not matched to a gene. Looked up from germline, CDR1 is SGHTA and CDR2 is FQGNSA. The length of the CDR3 is 15 residues. The DNA for the CDR3 is TGTGCCAGCAGCTTAGGAGGGACAGCCGACTATGGCTACACCTTC. Translating gives CASSLGGTADYGYTF.